One and the same sample provided the 19 T cell receptor beta chains below, sequenced in a study of T cells in tuberculosis. Produced via immunoSEQ multiplex PCR; TCRdb's table is partial and in-frame only. This sample has over 40,000 clones, with nearly 97% found just once. Material for sequencing was PBMCs. These receptors originate from a donor between 10 and 35 years old with latent tuberculosis or without tuberculosis infection.

V is TRBV2 and J is TRBJ1-5; TRBD1 might be the D (5 bases). This CDR3 has 13 amino acids. The V and J ends lost 6 bases and 0 bases respectively, with 6 bases between them. Per the germline V gene, CDR1 is SNHLY and CDR2 is FYNNEI. CDR3 region: CASRDNSNQPQHF. The CDR3 DNA sequence: TGTGCCAGCAGGGACAATAGCAATCAGCCCCAGCATTTT.

The chain employs TRBV29-1 and TRBJ2-3, with D perhaps matching TRBD2 (6 bases). From germline, CDR1 is SQVTM and CDR2 ANQGSEA. The germline V and J ends were trimmed by 7 bases and 5 bases, with 13 bases remaining between them. This CDR3 has 12 residues. CDR3: CSELIGGDTQYF. CDR3 nucleotide sequence: TGCAGCGAACTTATCGGGGGAGATACGCAGTATTTT.

This clone was observed a single time. In nucleotides, the CDR3 is TGTGCCAGCAGCCTTCTCGGGATAATCGCCTACGAGCAGTACTTC. The encoded protein is CASSLLGIIAYEQYF. The chain employs TRBV11-2 and TRBJ2-7, with D possibly TRBD2 on 5 matching bases. The germline V gene encodes CDR1 SGHAT and CDR2 FQNNGV. The CDR3 loop spans 15 amino acids. Deletions cut 5 bases from V and 2 bases from J, with 16 bases between.

The genes are TRBV5-6 and TRBJ1-2, with D perhaps TRBD1 (5 bases). V was clipped by 0 bases and J by 6 bases, with 9 bases between them. The CDR3 contains 13 residues. The V gene's germline CDR1 is SGHDT and CDR2 YYEEEE. CDR3 DNA sequence: TGTGCCAGCAGCTTGGAGGCAGGGCATGGCTACACCTTC. It is translated as CASSLEAGHGYTF. The variable domain in full, completed from reference TRBV5-6 and TRBJ1-2, reads DAGVTQSPTHLIKTRGQQVTLRCSPKSGHDTVSWYQQALGQGPQFIFQYYEEEERQRGNFPDRFSGHQFPNYSSELNVNALLLGDSALYLCASSLEAGHGYTFGSGTRLTVV.

This clone was recorded only once. This chain connects TRBV9 to TRBJ1-1; D gene ambiguous. The CDR3 is 15 residues long. Germline V gives CDR1 SGDLS, CDR2 YYNGEE. Trimming removed 4 bases at V and 3 bases at J, with 16 bases between. CDR3: CASSPFGWKDTEAFF. CDR3 nucleotides: TGTGCCAGCAGCCCTTTCGGGTGGAAGGACACTGAAGCTTTCTTT.

The chain carries TRBV2 and TRBJ2-7; 7 bases fit TRBD2. Trimming took 1 base from V and 6 from J; bases not matched to a gene: 12. There are 16 residues in the CDR3. Germline CDR1 SNHLY, CDR2 FYNNEI. CDR3 coding DNA: TGTGCCAGCAGTGAAGGAGGACTAGGCACTGGAGTCGAGCAGTACTTC. Translation gives CASSEGGLGTGVEQYF.

This clone was observed a single time. This chain links TRBV18 with TRBJ1-1, with a tentative D call TRBD1 (6 bases). CDR1 and CDR2 (germline): KGHSH, LQKENI. CDR3 length equals 13 residues. The V and J ends lost 6 bases and 1 base respectively, with 9 bases between them. The CDR3 DNA sequence: TGTGCCAGCTCCGAGGGACAGAACACTGAAGCTTTCTTT. Amino acid sequence: CASSEGQNTEAFF. Complete variable domain (other parts from reference TRBV18 and TRBJ1-1): NAGVMQNPRHLVRRRGQEARLRCSPMKGHSHVYWYRQLPEEGLKFMVYLQKENIIDESGMPKERFSAEFPKEGPSILRIQQVVRGDSAAYFCASSEGQNTEAFFGQGTRLTVV.

V usage is TRBV5-1 and J usage is TRBJ1-5; 7 bases are a match to TRBD1. The germline gives CDR1 SGHRS, CDR2 YFSETQ. The CDR3 is 15 residues long. J lost 4 bases, V lost 4 bases, and 8 bases had no gene match. The CDR3 DNA sequence: TGCGCCAGCAGCACCCTCCGGGACAGAAATCAGCCCCAGCATTTT. Amino acids: CASSTLRDRNQPQHF. Supplemented by reference TRBV5-1 and TRBJ1-5, the full variable domain reads KAGVTQTPRYLIKTRGQQVTLSCSPISGHRSVSWYQQTPGQGLQFLFEYFSETQRNKGNFPGRFSGRQFSNSRSEMNVSTLELGDSALYLCASSTLRDRNQPQHFGDGTRLSIL.

Worth noting for this clone: At one boundary the junction diverges from the germline segment, which might be a read error. This sequence joins TRBV27 and TRBJ2-7; a weak D match, TRBD1 (6 bases). The CDR3 has 16 amino acids. The V gene's germline CDR1 is MNHEY and CDR2 SMNVEV (reference sequence). CDR3 residues: CASSVSLGTPNYEQYF. The CDR3, as DNA: TGTGCCAGCAGTGTATCGCTGGGGACACCAAACTACGAGCAGTACTTC.

The chain links TRBV27 to TRBJ2-3; 13 bases are a match to TRBD2. From germline, CDR1 is MNHEY and CDR2 SMNVEV (reference sequence). J lost 0 bases, V lost 4 bases, and 10 bases had no gene match. CDR3 size: 19 residues. The CDR3 coding sequence is TGTGCCAGCAGTTCCCTCTTCGGACTAGCGGGGGAAAGCACAGATACGCAGTATTTT. Translating gives CASSSLFGLAGESTDTQYF.

The chain combines TRBV19 with TRBJ1-5; no definite D call. The CDR3 has 13 amino acids. Germline V CDR1 and CDR2: LNHDA, SQIVND (reference sequence). V was cut by 7 bases and J by 1 base, with 8 bases left in between. CDR3 coding DNA: TGTGCCAGTAATGGGAGGAGCAATCAGCCCCAGCATTTT. It is translated as CASNGRSNQPQHF.

The rearrangement uses TRBV28 and TRBJ1-6, with 10 bases that match TRBD1. The CDR3 covers 19 residues. V gave up 4 bases and J gave up 5 bases; unmatched junction bases: 14. Germline assignment: CDR1 MDHEN and CDR2 SYDVKM. The CDR3: CASSSLYRDRGMDNSPLHF. For the CDR3, the DNA is TGTGCCAGCAGTTCCCTCTATAGGGACAGGGGTATGGATAATTCACCCCTCCACTTT.

The V gene is TRBV11-2, the J gene TRBJ1-2; D perhaps matches TRBD1 (6 bases). This CDR3 contains 15 residues. The germline V and J ends were trimmed by 1 base and 4 bases, with 13 bases remaining between them. Germline CDR1 and CDR2: SGHAT and FQNNGV. This chain's CDR3 is CASSLVAGAAYGYTF. CDR3 sequence (DNA): TGTGCCAGCAGCTTAGTCGCAGGGGCAGCCTATGGCTACACCTTC.

The J gene is TRBJ1-6, the V gene TRBV10-2; D is uncertain. The germline gives CDR1 WSHSY, CDR2 SAAADI. CDR3 length: 13 residues. Trimming took 3 bases from V and 11 from J, leaving 11 bases between them. CDR3 protein: CASSELIRTPLHF. CDR3 bases: TGCGCCAGCAGTGAATTGATCAGGACACCCCTCCACTTT.

CDR3 DNA sequence: TGTGCCATCAGACAGGGGACCTATGGCTACACCTTC. Residues: CAIRQGTYGYTF. V is TRBV10-3 and J is TRBJ1-2, with TRBD1 matching over 7 bases. This CDR3 has 12 residues. With V trimmed by 6 bases and J by 4 bases, 2 bases remained unmatched. Germline-derived CDR1 and CDR2 are ENHRY and SYGVKD.

The CDR3 DNA reads TGTGCCAGCAGTGGTGACAGGGGAGGGACTGAAGCTTTCTTT. Amino acids: CASSGDRGGTEAFF. The rearrangement joins TRBV25-1 to TRBJ1-1, with 8 bases aligning to TRBD1. V trimming: 4 bases; J trimming: 5 bases; junction bases outside the gene matches: 6. The CDR3 runs to 14 residues. The germline gives CDR1 MGHDK, CDR2 SYGVNS.

DNA of the CDR3: TGTGCCAGCAGCTTCGACAGGGGGAAGTACGAGCAGTACTTC. It is translated as CASSFDRGKYEQYF. This sequence joins TRBV7-2 and TRBJ2-7, with TRBD1 matching over 9 bases. The CDR3 has 14 amino acids. The V gene end was trimmed by 3 bases and the J gene end by 4 bases; junction bases not matched to a gene: 4. Germline lookup yields CDR1 SGHTA and CDR2 FQGNSA. Looking up the rest from reference TRBV7-2 and TRBJ2-7 gives the full variable domain: GAGVSQSPSNKVTEKGKDVELRCDPISGHTALYWYRQSLGQGLEFLIYFQGNSAPDKSGLPSDRFSAERTGGSVSTLTIQRTQQEDSAVYLCASSFDRGKYEQYFGPGTRLTVT.

The chain combines TRBV5-1 with TRBJ2-7; 8 positions match TRBD1. CDR1 SGHRS and CDR2 YFSETQ come from the germline V gene. The length of the CDR3 is 15 residues. Losses at the gene ends were 5 bases for V and 3 bases for J; bases not matched to a gene: 10. CDR3 region: CASRDRDTGDYEQYF. The CDR3, as DNA: TGCGCCAGCAGGGACAGGGATACGGGGGACTACGAGCAGTACTTC.

The rearrangement uses TRBV30 and TRBJ2-1; the D gene is possibly TRBD1 (6 bases). CDR1 and CDR2 (germline): GTSNPN, SVGIG (reference sequence). The CDR3 covers 13 residues. V was shortened by 8 bases and J by 0 bases, with 11 bases between the two germline ends. CDR3 nucleotide sequence: TGTGCCGTCGGGACAAGCTCCTACAATGAGCAGTTCTTC. It codes for CAVGTSSYNEQFF.